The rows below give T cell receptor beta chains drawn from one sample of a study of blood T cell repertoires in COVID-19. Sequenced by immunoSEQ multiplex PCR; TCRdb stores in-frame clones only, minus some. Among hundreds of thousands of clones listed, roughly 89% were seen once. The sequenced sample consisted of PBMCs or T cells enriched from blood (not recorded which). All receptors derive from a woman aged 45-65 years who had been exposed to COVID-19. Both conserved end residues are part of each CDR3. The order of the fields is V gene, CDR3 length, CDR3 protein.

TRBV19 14 CASGTGTSYNEQFF
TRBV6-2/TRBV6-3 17 CASSPETIWTVLGPQHF
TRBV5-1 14 CASSLPWQGSEAFF
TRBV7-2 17 CASSGKRTGVNTGELFF
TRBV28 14 CASSWRLSGNTIYF
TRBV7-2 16 CASTPGSGGSYNEQFF
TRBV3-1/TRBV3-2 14 CASSQPGGTTEAFF
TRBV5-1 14 CASSLGSFTDTQYF
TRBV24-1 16 CATSDSTSGGRGEQYF
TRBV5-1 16 CASSLGSGIAYNEQFF
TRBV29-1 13 CSVGTGINYGYTF
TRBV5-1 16 CASSSRGDPSTDTQYF
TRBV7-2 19 CASSLPQGTANSGANVLTF
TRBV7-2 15 CASSLGTSVPGTQYF
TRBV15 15 CATRVRPTGVDTQYF
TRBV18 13 CASSADRSTEAFF
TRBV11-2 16 CASDRQTGRPHNEQFF
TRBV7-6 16 CASSQTSGTSTDTQYF
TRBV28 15 CASSKPGGNSYEQYF
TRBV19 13 CASSLNRARELFF
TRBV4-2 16 CASSQNQDRDDNEQFF
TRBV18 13 CASSPQNGKTQYF
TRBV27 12 CASSFGGNEQYF
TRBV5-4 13 CASSDSTATEAFF
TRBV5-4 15 CASSQAFAGANVLTF
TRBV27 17 CASSLYRPGQGVSPLHF
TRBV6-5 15 CASSYSSLGGQPQHF
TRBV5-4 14 CASREGGMNTEAFF
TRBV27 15 CASSLRGAPGNTIYF
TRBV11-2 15 CASSPEGTTGDTQYF
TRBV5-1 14 CASSLEGGIQPQHF
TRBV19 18 CASSMGIGTPNSGNTIYF
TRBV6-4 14 CASSYQQGADTQYF
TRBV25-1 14 CASSELVSVGEQFF
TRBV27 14 CASSLIGGVETQYF
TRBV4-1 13 CASREVVAGELFF
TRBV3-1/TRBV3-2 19 CASSQEFPSSAGDTDTQYF
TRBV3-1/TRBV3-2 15 CASSHRASADNEQFF
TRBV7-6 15 CASSLEDRMRSPLHF
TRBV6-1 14 CASSEAFRAGELFF
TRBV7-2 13 CASSLGGRETQYF
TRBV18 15 CASSPRGAGAGELFF
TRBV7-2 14 CASSLFEPPYEQYF
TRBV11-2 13 CASSLRSYNEQFF
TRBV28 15 CASTTGGVGGNTIYF
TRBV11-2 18 CAEGLAGGIGQSYNEQFF
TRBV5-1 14 CASSQGQATNTQYF
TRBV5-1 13 CASGRELQETQYF
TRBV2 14 CASSEGRINTEAFF
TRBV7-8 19 CASSLGEWTGSSGANVLTF
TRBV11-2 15 CASSLGSGGFNEQFF
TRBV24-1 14 CATSRTDNQETQYF
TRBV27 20 CASSHGGTGVSRGPYQPQHF
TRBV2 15 CASTRSTATNEKLFF
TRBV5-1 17 CASSPPTSGGLEETQYF
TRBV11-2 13 CASSTPLGSEQYF
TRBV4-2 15 CASSQPDTKSRGYTF
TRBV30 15 CAWSLTGGAGQPQHF
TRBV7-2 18 CASSSRGTSGSGTDTQYF
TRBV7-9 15 CASSLGVGQQETQYF